The clone carrying this T cell receptor (beta chain) was picked up one time. Antigen: not known. This sample was included in a study of T-cell memory formation after mild COVID-19. The CDR3 is made up of 14 amino acids. Germline CDR1 is MNHNS and CDR2 is SASEGT. Trimming left V 5 bases short and J 4 bases short, with 12 bases between. One entry per CDR3 protein results from TCRdb running MiXCR on the 5' RACE reads. The sample has a few hundred thousand distinct CDR3 sequences, 15% to 20% seen once; the top ten hold under 30%. Broader study findings: Specificity for SARS-CoV-2 was not confirmed among the second-wave clones peaking on day 37. Largely, contracting CD4+ clones fell within CM and EM, and contracting CD8+ clones within EMRA.

This TCR was sampled from a young man who had mild COVID-19 (a few samples of this study predate the infection). Cell type and time point are not known. V and J are TRBV6-1 and TRBJ2-1; D may be TRBD2 (6 bases). The specimen sequenced was PBMCs or a T cell subset sorted from them (not recorded which). This CDR3 is CASSPFGGYNEQFF. CDR3 sequence (DNA): TGTGCCAGCAGTCCTTTTGGGGGGTACAATGAGCAGTTCTTC.